A selection of T cell receptor beta chains follows, all from one sample in a study of beta chain features in type 1 diabetes. Produced via immunoSEQ multiplex PCR; TCRdb's table is partial and in-frame only. Of about 140,000 clones listed, 9.7% are singletons. Sequencing was carried out using central memory CD4+ T cells from blood. The receptors were gathered from a woman aged 40 to 49 in good health. The CDR3 runs from the conserved cysteine through the conserved F or W.

len,j_gene,v_gene,CDR3aa
14,TRBJ1-4,TRBV7-8,CASSLGQGYEKLFF
13,TRBJ2-3,TRBV7-2,CASSQSYIDTQYF
15,TRBJ1-6,TRBV5-1,CASSPTEGANSPLHF
16,TRBJ1-2,TRBV19,CASSITLVLQGGGYTF
12,TRBJ2-5,TRBV13,CASSRYQETQYF
16,TRBJ1-5,TRBV4-3,CASSQDWDRPNQPQHF
14,TRBJ2-1,TRBV5-1,CASVVGDAGLGRVF
16,TRBJ1-1,TRBV9,CASSSGTGRMNTEAFF
13,TRBJ2-3,TRBV10-3,CAMGGDGADTQYF
15,TRBJ2-5,TRBV19,CASSIFAGGQETQYF
13,TRBJ1-1,TRBV7-2,CASRDRGLTEAFF
14,TRBJ2-3,TRBV28,CASSLSVGTDTQYF
15,TRBJ2-1,TRBV12-5,CASGASGTGNNEQFF
12,TRBJ1-1,TRBV29-1,CSVSQGGTEAFF
13,TRBJ1-5,TRBV5-1,CASSLSTGQPQHF
13,TRBJ1-2,TRBV5-4,CASSLAGNYGYTF
14,TRBJ2-2,TRBV4-2,CASSRDRGIGELFF
15,TRBJ2-3,TRBV18,CASSSSGGATDTQYF
15,TRBJ2-5,TRBV7-9,CASSPGQGVEETQYF
14,TRBJ2-3,TRBV7-7,CASSLDSSTDTQYF
14,TRBJ2-1,TRBV6-1,CASSVPHIGDSSFF
12,TRBJ2-1,TRBV5-1,CASSLTGNEQFF
14,TRBJ2-7,TRBV18,CASSNRGPPYEQYF
15,TRBJ2-1,TRBV9,CASSVITSSYNEQFF
16,TRBJ1-1,TRBV5-1,CASGLGVAGMNTEAFF
10,TRBJ2-1,TRBV29-1,CSVQQVEQFF
14,TRBJ2-2,TRBV2,CASSEASVVGELFF
12,TRBJ2-7,TRBV7-9,CASSPGLAWQYF
18,TRBJ1-2,TRBV15,CATSENLPWDRTNYGYTF
14,TRBJ2-3,TRBV5-4,CASSPGGRTDTQYF
17,TRBJ2-2,TRBV28,CASSPSTSGGNTGELFF
16,TRBJ1-1,TRBV5-1,CASSLYRTGGNTEAFF
14,TRBJ2-3,TRBV29-1,CSVDGVYVTDTQYF
18,TRBJ2-6,TRBV18,CASSPLNRVGSGANVLTF
14,TRBJ2-1,TRBV10-3,CATKVLADDNEQFF
13,TRBJ2-7,TRBV5-1,CASRWGQDYEQYF
14,TRBJ1-2,TRBV6-1,CASRSTGGNYGYTF
14,TRBJ1-2,TRBV4-3,CASRPGGSGYGYTF
13,TRBJ1-2,TRBV18,CASSLDTDYGYTF
14,TRBJ1-1,TRBV5-1,CASSLAGQNTEAFF
13,TRBJ2-1,TRBV7-2,CASSLGGVNEQFF
18,TRBJ2-3,TRBV7-2,CASRRGTSGGTRTDTQYF
17,TRBJ1-1,TRBV4-3,CASSQTFGGQLATEAFF
14,TRBJ1-1,TRBV19,CASSLRPGPTEAFF